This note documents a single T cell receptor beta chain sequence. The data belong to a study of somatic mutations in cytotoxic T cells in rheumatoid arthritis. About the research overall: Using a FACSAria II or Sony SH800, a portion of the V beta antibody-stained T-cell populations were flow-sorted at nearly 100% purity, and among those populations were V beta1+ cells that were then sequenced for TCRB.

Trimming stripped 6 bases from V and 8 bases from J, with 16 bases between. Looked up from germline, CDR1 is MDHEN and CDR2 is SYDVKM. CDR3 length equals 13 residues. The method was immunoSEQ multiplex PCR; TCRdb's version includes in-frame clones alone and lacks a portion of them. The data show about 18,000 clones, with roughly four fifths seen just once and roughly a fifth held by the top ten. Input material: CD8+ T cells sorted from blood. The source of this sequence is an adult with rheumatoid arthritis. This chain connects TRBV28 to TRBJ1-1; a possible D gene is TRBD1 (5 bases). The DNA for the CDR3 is TGTGCCAGCAGCAATGGACAACCGGGGGAAGCTTTCTTT. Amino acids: CASSNGQPGEAFF.